Reported below is one T cell receptor beta chain. Its target is unknown. These data come from a study of PD-1 blockade in classical Hodgkin lymphoma. Notes on the study in general: No one has yet defined what causes the repertoire differences, which may be disease activity or prior therapy. Compared with baseline, CD4+ but not CD8+ TCR diversity had risen significantly by C4D1. Healthy donors reportedly exceeded newly diagnosed patients in baseline TCR diversity.

In germline, CDR1 is SEHNR, CDR2 FQNEAQ (reference sequence). This CDR3 has 14 amino acids. V was pared by 5 bases and J by 2 bases, with 4 bases of the junction left unmatched. Only in-frame clones appear in the TCRdb table, and some are missing; sequencing was by immunoSEQ multiplex PCR. The data contain around 31,000 clones, about four fifths of them singletons. Time point: cycle 4 day 1 (C4D1), after about 6 weeks of nivolumab. Relapse after autologous stem cell transplantation occurred in every patient, and brentuximab vedotin exposure varied. Relapsed/refractory classical Hodgkin lymphoma patients had complete, partial or progressive responses.

The chain uses TRBV7-9 and TRBJ2-3, with 7 bases lining up with TRBD1. The sequencing here drew on peripheral blood mononuclear cells (PBMCs), taken before the fourth cycle of nivolumab. The source of this sequence is a human donor with classical Hodgkin lymphoma. CDR3 residues: CASSPGQDTDTQYF. CDR3 sequence (DNA): TGTGCCAGCAGCCCCGGACAGGACACAGATACGCAGTATTTT.